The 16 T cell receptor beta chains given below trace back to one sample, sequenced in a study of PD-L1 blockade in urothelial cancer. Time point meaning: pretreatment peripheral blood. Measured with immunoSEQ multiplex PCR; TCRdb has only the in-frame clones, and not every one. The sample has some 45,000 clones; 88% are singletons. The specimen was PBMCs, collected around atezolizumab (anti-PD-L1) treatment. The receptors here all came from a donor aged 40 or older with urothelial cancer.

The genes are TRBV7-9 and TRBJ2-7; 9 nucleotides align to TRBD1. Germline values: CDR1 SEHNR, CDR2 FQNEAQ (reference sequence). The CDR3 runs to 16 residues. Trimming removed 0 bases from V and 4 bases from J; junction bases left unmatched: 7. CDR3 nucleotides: TGTGCCAGCAGCTTAGCGGCGGGACAGGGACGTTACGAGCAGTACTTC. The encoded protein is CASSLAAGQGRYEQYF. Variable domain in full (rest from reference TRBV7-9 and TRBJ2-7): DTGVSQNPRHKITKRGQNVTFRCDPISEHNRLYWYRQTLGQGPEFLTYFQNEAQLEKSRLLSDRFSAERPKGSFSTLEIQRTEQGDSAMYLCASSLAAGQGRYEQYFGPGTRLTVT.

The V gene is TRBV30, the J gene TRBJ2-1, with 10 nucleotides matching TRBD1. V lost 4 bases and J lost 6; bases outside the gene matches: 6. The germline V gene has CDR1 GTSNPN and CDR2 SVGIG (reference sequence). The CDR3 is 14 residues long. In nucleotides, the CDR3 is TGTGCCTGGACCGGGACAGGGGTGGTCAATGAGCAGTTCTTC. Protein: CAWTGTGVVNEQFF. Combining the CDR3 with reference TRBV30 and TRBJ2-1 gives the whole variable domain SQTIHQWPATLVQPVGSPLSLECTVEGTSNPNLYWYRQAAGRGLQLLFYSVGIGQISSEVPQNLSASRPQDRQFILSSKKLLLSDSGFYLCAWTGTGVVNEQFFGPGTRLTVL.

CDR3 sequence (DNA): TGTGCCATCAGTAACCCGGACAGGGCTGACTATGGCTACACCTTC. The encoded protein is CAISNPDRADYGYTF. V usage is TRBV10-3 and J usage is TRBJ1-2; 8 bases line up with TRBD1. CDR3 size: 15 residues. With V trimmed by 5 bases and J by 3 bases, 8 bases remained unmatched. CDR1 and CDR2 from the germline V gene are ENHRY and SYGVKD.

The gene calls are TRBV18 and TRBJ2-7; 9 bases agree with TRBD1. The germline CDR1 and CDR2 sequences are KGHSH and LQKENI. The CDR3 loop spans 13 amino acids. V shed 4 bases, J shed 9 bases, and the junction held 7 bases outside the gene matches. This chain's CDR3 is CASSRDRVSAQYF. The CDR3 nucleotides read TGTGCCAGCTCACGGGACAGGGTCTCAGCGCAGTACTTC.

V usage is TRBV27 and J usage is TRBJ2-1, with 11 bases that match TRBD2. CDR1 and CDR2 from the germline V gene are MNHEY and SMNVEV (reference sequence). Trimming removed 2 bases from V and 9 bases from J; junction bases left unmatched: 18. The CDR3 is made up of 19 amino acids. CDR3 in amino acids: CASSLGYRTSGYPTGEQFF. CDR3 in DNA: TGTGCCAGCAGTTTAGGTTATAGGACTAGCGGGTACCCTACAGGTGAGCAGTTCTTC.

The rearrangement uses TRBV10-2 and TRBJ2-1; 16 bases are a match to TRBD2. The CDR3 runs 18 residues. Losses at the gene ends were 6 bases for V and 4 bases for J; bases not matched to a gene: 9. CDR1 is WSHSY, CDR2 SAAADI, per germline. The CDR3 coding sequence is TGCGCCAGCAGCTCCGGGACTAGCGGGAGGGCCGGTTACAATGAGCAGTTCTTC. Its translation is CASSSGTSGRAGYNEQFF.

The CDR3 reads CASSASGRETYEQYF. CDR3 nucleotide sequence: TGTGCCAGCAGTGCCAGCGGGAGGGAGACCTACGAGCAGTACTTC. The chain uses TRBV25-1 and TRBJ2-7; 10 bases line up with TRBD2. The CDR3 length is 15 residues. Germline values: CDR1 MGHDK, CDR2 SYGVNS. The ends lost 4 bases at V and 2 bases at J; junction bases unmatched: 5.

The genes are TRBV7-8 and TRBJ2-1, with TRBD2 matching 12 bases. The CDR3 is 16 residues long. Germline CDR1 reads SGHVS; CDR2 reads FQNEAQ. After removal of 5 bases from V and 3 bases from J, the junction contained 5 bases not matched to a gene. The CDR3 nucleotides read TGTGCCAGCAGCGCGACTAGCGGGAGATTCTACAATGAGCAGTTCTTC. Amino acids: CASSATSGRFYNEQFF. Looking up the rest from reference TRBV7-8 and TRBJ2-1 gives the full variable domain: GAGVSQSPRYKVAKRGQDVALRCDPISGHVSLFWYQQALGQGPEFLTYFQNEAQLDKSGLPSDRFFAERPEGSVSTLKIQRTQQEDSAVYLCASSATSGRFYNEQFFGPGTRLTVL.

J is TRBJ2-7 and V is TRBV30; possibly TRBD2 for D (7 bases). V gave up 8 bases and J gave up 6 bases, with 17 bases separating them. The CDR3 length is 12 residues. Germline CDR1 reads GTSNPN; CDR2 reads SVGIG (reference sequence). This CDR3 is CAGGGGTVEQYF. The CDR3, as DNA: TGTGCCGGAGGGGGGGGTACGGTCGAGCAGTACTTC.

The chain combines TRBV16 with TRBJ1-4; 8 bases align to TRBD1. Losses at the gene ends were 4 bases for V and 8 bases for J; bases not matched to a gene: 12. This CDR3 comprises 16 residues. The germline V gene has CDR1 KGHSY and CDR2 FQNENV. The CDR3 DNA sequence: TGTGCCAGCAGCCCCGGAACCCGGACAGGGCGAGAAAAACTGTTTTTT. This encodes CASSPGTRTGREKLFF.

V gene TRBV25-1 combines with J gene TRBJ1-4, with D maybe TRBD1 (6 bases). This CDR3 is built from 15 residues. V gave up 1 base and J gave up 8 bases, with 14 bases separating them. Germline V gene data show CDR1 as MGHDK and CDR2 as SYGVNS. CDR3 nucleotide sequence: TGTGCCAGCAGTGAATGGGGGGGCGCCGGGGAAAAACTGTTTTTT. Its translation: CASSEWGGAGEKLFF.

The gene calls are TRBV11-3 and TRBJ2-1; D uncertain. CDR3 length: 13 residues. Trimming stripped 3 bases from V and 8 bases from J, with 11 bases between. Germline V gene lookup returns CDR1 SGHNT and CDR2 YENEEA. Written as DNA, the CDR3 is TGTGCCAGCAGCTTGGGCGTCGGTGATGAGCAGTTCTTC. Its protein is CASSLGVGDEQFF.

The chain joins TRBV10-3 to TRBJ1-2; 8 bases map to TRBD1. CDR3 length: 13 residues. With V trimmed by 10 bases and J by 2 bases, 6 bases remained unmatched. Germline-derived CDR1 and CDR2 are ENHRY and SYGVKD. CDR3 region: CATLDRANYGYTF. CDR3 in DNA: TGTGCCACCCTGGACAGGGCGAACTATGGCTACACCTTC.

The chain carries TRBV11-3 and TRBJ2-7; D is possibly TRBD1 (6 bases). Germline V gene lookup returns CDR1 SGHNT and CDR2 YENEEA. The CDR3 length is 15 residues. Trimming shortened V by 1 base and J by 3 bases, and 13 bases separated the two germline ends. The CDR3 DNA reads TGTGCCAGCAGCTTAGGCGGACAGTTCATCTACGAGCAGTACTTC. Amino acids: CASSLGGQFIYEQYF.

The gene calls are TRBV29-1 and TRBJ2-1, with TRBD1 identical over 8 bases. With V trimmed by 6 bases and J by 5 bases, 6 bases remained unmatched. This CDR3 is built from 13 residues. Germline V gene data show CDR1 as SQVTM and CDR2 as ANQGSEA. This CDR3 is CSVDGTGHNEQFF. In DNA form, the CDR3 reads TGCAGCGTCGATGGGACAGGACACAATGAGCAGTTCTTC.

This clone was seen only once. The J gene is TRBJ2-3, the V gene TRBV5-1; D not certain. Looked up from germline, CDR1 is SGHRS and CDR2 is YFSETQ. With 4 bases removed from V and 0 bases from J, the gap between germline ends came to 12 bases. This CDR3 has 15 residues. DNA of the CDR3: TGCGCCAGCAGCCTGACTGGCACTAGCACAGATACGCAGTATTTT. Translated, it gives CASSLTGTSTDTQYF.